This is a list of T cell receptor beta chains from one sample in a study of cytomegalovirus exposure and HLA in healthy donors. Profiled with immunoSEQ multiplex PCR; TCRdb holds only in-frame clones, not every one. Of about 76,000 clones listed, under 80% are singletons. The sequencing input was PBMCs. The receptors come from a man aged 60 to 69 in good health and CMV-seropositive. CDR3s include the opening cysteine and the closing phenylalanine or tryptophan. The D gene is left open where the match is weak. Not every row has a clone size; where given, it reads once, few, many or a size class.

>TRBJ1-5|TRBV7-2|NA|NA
TGTGCCAGCAGCTTAGTGGCAAATAGCAATCAGCCCCAGCATTTT
CASSLVANSNQPQHF
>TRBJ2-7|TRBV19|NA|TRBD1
TGTGCCAGTAGTTATGACAGGGACGAGCAGTACTTC
CASSYDRDEQYF
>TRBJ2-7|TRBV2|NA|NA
TGTGCCAGCACCGGGGGAGAGTACGAGCAGTACTTC
CASTGGEYEQYF
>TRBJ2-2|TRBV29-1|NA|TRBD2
TGCAGCGCCCAGGGACTAGCGGGAGGGGGCACCGGGGAGCTGTTTTTT
CSAQGLAGGGTGELFF
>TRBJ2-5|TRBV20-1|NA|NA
TGCAGTGGCGGGGAACAGACCCAGTACTTC
CSGGEQTQYF
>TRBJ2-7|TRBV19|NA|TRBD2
TGTGCCAGTAGTATAGAATATCCGACTAGCCACGAGCAGTACTTC
CASSIEYPTSHEQYF
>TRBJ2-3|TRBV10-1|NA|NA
TGCGCCAGCAGTGAGTCTGGGGCGGGCACAGATACGCAGTATTTT
CASSESGAGTDTQYF
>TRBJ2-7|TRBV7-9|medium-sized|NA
TGTGCCAGCAGCTCCATAACTTCTTCCTACGAGCAGTACTTC
CASSSITSSYEQYF
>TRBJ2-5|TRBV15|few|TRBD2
TGTGCCACCAGCGCACCCCCCTTAGCGGGAGGAGAGACCCAGTACTTC
CATSAPPLAGGETQYF
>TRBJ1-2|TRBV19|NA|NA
TGTGCCAGTAGTATTCGGTCTGGTGGTGACTATGGCTACACCTTC
CASSIRSGGDYGYTF
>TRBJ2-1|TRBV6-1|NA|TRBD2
TGTGCCAGCAGTGTTGAGCGGGAGCATGAGCAGTTCTTC
CASSVEREHEQFF
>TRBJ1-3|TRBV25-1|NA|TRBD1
TGTGCCAGCAGTAAAACAGGGGGAATGTTGGACACCATATATTTT
CASSKTGGMLDTIYF
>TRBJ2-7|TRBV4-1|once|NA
TGCGCCAGCAGCCAAGTGCGGGAACAGGCCGAGCAGTACTTC
CASSQVREQAEQYF
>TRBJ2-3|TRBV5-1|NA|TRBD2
TGCGCCAGCAGCCCTCTAGCGGGACGGGCAGATACGCAGTATTTT
CASSPLAGRADTQYF
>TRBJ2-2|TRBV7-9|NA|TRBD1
TGTGCCAGCAGGGCCGACAGGGGGGACGGGGAGCTGTTTTTT
CASRADRGDGELFF
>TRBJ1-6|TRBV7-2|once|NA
TGTGCCAGCAGCCTCCGGACAGCCCGCTCCTATAATTCACCCCTCCACTTT
CASSLRTARSYNSPLHF
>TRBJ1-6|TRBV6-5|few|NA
TGTGCCAGCAGTTACGAAACAAATTCACCCCTCCACTTT
CASSYETNSPLHF
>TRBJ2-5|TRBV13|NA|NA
TGTGCCAGCAGCCCTCTGAGGGACTCCCAAGAGACCCAGTACTTC
CASSPLRDSQETQYF
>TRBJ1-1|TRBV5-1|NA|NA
TGCGCCAGCAGCGCACTACTGACAGGCCTGAACACTGAAGCTTTCTTT
CASSALLTGLNTEAFF
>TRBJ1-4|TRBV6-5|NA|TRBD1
TGTGCCAGCAGTAAGGGACAGGGTCTTAATGAAAAACTGTTTTTT
CASSKGQGLNEKLFF
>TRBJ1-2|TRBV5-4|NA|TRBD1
TGTGCCAGCAGCACGTTTCGGGACAGGGACTATGGCTACACCTTC
CASSTFRDRDYGYTF
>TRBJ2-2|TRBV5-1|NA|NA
TGCGCCAGCAGCCTACTCCAATCTACCGGGGAGCTGTTTTTT
CASSLLQSTGELFF
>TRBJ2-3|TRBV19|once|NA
TGTGCCAGTAGTACCCTCACAGATACGCAGTATTTT
CASSTLTDTQYF
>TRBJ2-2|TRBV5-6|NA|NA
TGTGCCAGCAGCTTGGGGGCGGGGGCGAGGACCGGGGAGCTGTTTTTT
CASSLGAGARTGELFF
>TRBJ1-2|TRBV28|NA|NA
TGTGCCAGCACCCCGGGAGGGGCCTGGAGTGGCTACACCTTC
CASTPGGAWSGYTF
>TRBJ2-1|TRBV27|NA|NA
TGTGCCAGCGGAAGCGGGCCCTACAATGAGCAGTTCTTC
CASGSGPYNEQFF
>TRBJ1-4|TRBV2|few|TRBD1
TGTGCCAGCAGTTATACAGGGGCAGGGAATGAAAAACTGTTTTTT
CASSYTGAGNEKLFF
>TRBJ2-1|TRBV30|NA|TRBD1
TGTGCCTGGAGTCCGAGGACAGGGGAGCAGTTCTTC
CAWSPRTGEQFF
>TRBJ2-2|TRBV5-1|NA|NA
TGCGCCAGCACTCCGATGGGACTCCCCCCTGCGGCCGGGGAGCTGTTTTTT
CASTPMGLPPAAGELFF
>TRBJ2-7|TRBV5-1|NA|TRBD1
TGCGCCAGCAGAGAGATGTGGGACAGTCGCGAGCAGTACTTC
CASREMWDSREQYF
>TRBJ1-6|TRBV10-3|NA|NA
TGTGCCATCAGTGAGTCGGAGCCAACCTATAATTCACCCCTCCACTTT
CAISESEPTYNSPLHF
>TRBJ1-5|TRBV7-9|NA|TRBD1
TGTGCCAGCAGCATCGAGGACAGGATACAGCCCCAGCATTTT
CASSIEDRIQPQHF
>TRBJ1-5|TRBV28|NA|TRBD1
TGTGCCAGCAATCCGAGGGACAGGAATCAGCCCCAGCATTTT
CASNPRDRNQPQHF
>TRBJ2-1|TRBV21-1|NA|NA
TGTGCCAGCAGCAAAGAGGGGGGCCAGCGGGAGGTCTACAATGAGCAGTTCTTC
CASSKEGGQREVYNEQFF
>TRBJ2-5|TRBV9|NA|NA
TGTGCCAGCAGCTACGGTGGGGGGGCCTTGGAGACCCAGTACTTC
CASSYGGGALETQYF
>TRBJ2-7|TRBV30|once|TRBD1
TGTGCCTGGAGTGGACAGGGGTCGGCCTACGAGCAGTACTTC
CAWSGQGSAYEQYF
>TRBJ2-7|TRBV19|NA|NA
TGTGCCAGTAGTATAGGGCAGGGACAATACGAGCAGTACTTC
CASSIGQGQYEQYF
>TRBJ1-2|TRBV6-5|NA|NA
TGTGCCAGCAGGGGGGCGCAGATCTATGGCTACACCTTC
CASRGAQIYGYTF
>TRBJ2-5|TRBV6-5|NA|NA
TGTGCCAGCAGTTACTCTTATTCGACTCCAGAGACCCAGTACTTC
CASSYSYSTPETQYF
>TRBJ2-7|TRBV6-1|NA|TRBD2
TGTGCCAGCAGTGAAGCGTGGGGACAGAATCTAGCGGGGGAGCCTGCCTACGAGCAGTACTTC
CASSEAWGQNLAGEPAYEQYF
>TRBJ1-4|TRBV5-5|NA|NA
TGTGCCAGCAGCTTGGGAAGGGGCGGAGATGAAAAACTGTTTTTT
CASSLGRGGDEKLFF
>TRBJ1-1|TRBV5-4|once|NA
TGTGCCAGCAGCCGAATAACCAACATGAACACTGAAGCTTTCTTT
CASSRITNMNTEAFF
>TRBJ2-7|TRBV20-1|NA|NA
TGCAGTGTAGGCGTATTAGGGGAGGCGTACTTC
CSVGVLGEAYF
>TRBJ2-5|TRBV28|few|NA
TGTGCCAGCAGCCTCTCCCGGTCCCAGTACTTC
CASSLSRSQYF
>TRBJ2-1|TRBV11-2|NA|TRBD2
TGTGCCAGCAGCAGTCCCGGACTAGCGGGAAATGAGCAGTTCTTC
CASSSPGLAGNEQFF
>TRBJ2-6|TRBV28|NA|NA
TGTGCCAGCTCTGTGGCTCCAGAGGCCAACGTCCTGACTTTC
CASSVAPEANVLTF
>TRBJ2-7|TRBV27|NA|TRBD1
TGTGCCAGCAGTCTCCGGGACAGTGACTACTACTCCTACGAGCAGTACTTC
CASSLRDSDYYSYEQYF
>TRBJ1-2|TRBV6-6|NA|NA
TGTGCCAGCAGCGACGGAGGGGGCTACACCTTC
CASSDGGGYTF